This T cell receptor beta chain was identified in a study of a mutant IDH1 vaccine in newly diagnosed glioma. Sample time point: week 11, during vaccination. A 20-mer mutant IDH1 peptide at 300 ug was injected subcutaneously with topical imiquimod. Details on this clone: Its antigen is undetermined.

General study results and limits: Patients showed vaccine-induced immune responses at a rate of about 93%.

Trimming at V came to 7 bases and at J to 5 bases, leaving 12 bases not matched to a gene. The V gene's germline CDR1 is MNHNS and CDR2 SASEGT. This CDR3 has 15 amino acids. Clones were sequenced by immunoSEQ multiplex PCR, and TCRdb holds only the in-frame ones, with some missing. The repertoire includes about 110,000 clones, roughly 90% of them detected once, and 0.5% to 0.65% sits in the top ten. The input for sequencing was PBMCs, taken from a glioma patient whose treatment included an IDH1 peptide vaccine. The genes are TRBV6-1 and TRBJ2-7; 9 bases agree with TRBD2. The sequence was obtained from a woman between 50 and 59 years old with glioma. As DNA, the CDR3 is TGTGCCAGCACCTTAAGGGGCGGGAGGGACAACGAGCAGTACTTC. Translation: CASTLRGGRDNEQYF.